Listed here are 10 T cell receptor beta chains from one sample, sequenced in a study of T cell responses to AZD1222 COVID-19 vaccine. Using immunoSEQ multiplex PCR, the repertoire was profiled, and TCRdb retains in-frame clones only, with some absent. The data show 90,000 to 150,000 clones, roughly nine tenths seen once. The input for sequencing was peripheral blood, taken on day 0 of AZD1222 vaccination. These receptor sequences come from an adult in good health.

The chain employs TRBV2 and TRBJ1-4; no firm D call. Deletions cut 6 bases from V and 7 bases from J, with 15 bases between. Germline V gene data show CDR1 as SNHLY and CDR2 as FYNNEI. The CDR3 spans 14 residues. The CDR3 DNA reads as TGTGCCAGCAGAAACTCCTGGGAGGGTGAAAAACTGTTTTTT. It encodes CASRNSWEGEKLFF.

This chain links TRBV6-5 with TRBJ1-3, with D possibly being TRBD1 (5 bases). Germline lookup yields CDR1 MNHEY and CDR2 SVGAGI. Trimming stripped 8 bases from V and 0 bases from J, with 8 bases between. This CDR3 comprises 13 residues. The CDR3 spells CASGDLSGNTIYF. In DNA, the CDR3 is TGTGCCAGCGGGGACCTCTCTGGAAACACCATATATTTT.

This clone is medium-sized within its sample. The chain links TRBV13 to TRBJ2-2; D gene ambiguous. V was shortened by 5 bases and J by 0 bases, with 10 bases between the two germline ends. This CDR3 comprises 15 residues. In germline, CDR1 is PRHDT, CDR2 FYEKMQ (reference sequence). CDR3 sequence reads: CASSRLITNTGELFF. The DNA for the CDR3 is TGTGCCAGCAGCCGCTTAATAACGAACACCGGGGAGCTGTTTTTT.

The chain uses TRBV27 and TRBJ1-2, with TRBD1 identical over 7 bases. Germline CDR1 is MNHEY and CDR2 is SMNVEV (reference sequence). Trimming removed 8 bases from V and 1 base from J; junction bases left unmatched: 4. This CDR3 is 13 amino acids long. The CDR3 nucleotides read TGTGCCAGCGGACAGGCGTTTAACTATGGCTACACCTTC. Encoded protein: CASGQAFNYGYTF.

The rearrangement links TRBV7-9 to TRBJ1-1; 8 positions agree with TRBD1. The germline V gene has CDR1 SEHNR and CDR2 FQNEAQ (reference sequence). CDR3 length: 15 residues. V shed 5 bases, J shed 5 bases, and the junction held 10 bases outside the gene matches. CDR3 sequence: CASSPRTGWGTEAFF. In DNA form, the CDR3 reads TGTGCCAGCAGCCCCCGGACAGGGTGGGGAACTGAAGCTTTCTTT. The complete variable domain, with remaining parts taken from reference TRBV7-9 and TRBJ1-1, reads DTGVSQNPRHKITKRGQNVTFRCDPISEHNRLYWYRQTLGQGPEFLTYFQNEAQLEKSRLLSDRFSAERPKGSFSTLEIQRTEQGDSAMYLCASSPRTGWGTEAFFGQGTRLTVV.

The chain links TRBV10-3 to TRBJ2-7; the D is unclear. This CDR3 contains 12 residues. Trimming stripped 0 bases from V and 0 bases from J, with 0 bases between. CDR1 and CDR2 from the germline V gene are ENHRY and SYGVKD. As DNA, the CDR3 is TGTGCCATCAGTGAGTCCTCCTACGAGCAGTACTTC. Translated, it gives CAISESSYEQYF.

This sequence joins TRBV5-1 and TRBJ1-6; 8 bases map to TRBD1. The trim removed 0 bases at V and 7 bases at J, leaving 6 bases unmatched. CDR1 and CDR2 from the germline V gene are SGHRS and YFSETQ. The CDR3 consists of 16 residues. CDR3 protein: CASSLDGQGKNSPLHF. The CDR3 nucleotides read TGCGCCAGCAGCTTGGACGGACAGGGTAAAAATTCACCCCTCCACTTT.

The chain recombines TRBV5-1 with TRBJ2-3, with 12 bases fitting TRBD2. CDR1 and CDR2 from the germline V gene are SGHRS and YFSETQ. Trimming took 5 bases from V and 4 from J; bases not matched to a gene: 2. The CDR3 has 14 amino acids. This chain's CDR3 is CASRTSGRSDTQYF. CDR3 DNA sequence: TGCGCCAGCAGAACTAGCGGGAGGTCAGATACGCAGTATTTT.

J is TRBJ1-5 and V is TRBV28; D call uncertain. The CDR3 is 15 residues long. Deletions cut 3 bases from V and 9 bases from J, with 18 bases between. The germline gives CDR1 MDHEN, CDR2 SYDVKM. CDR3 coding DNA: TGTGCCAGCAGTTTTGAGGACGTATCGATCGGGCCCCAGCATTTT. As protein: CASSFEDVSIGPQHF.

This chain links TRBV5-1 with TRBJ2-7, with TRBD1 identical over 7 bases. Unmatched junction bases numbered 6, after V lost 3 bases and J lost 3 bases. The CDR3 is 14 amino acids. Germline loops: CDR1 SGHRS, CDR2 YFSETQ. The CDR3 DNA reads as TGCGCCAGCAGCTCCGGACAGGCCAACTACGAGCAGTACTTC. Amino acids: CASSSGQANYEQYF.